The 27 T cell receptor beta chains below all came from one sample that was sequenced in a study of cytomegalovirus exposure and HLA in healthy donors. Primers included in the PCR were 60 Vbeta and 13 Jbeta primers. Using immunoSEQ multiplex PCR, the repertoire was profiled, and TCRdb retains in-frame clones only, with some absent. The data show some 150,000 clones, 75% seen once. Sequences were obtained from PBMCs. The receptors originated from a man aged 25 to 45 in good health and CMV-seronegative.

CDR3 nucleotide sequence: TGTGCCAGTAGTCAGATGATGAACACTGAAGCTTTCTTT. Its protein is CASSQMMNTEAFF. This sequence joins TRBV19 and TRBJ1-1; unclear D gene. The V gene lost 5 bases and the J gene lost 0 bases, with 7 bases spanning the gap. The CDR3 totals 13 residues. Germline V gene sequence: CDR1 LNHDA, CDR2 SQIVND (reference sequence). Filled out from reference TRBV19 and TRBJ1-1, the complete variable domain reads DGGITQSPKYLFRKEGQNVTLSCEQNLNHDAMYWYRQDPGQGLRLIYYSQIVNDFQKGDIAEGYSVSREKKESFPLTVTSAQKNPTAFYLCASSQMMNTEAFFGQGTRLTVV.

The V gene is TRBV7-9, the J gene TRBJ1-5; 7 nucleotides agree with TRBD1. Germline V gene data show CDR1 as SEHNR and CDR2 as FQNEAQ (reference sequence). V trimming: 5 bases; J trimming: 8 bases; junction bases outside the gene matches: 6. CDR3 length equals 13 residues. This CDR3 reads CASSVDREEPQHF. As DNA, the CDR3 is TGTGCCAGCAGCGTTGACAGGGAGGAGCCCCAGCATTTT. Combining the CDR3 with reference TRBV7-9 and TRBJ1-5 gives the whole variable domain DTGVSQNPRHKITKRGQNVTFRCDPISEHNRLYWYRQTLGQGPEFLTYFQNEAQLEKSRLLSDRFSAERPKGSFSTLEIQRTEQGDSAMYLCASSVDREEPQHFGDGTRLSIL.

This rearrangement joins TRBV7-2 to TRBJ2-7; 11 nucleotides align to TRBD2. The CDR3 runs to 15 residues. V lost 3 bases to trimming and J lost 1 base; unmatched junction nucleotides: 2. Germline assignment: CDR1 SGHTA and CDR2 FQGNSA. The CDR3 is CASSFSGGGSYEQYF. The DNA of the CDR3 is TGTGCCAGCAGCTTTAGCGGGGGGGGGTCCTACGAGCAGTACTTC. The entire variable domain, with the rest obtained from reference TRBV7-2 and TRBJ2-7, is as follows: GAGVSQSPSNKVTEKGKDVELRCDPISGHTALYWYRQSLGQGLEFLIYFQGNSAPDKSGLPSDRFSAERTGGSVSTLTIQRTQQEDSAVYLCASSFSGGGSYEQYFGPGTRLTVT.

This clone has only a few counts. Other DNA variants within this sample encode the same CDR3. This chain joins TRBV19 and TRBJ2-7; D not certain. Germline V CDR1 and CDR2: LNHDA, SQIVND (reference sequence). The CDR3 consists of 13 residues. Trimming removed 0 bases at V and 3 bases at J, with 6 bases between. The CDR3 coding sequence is TGTGCCAGTAGTATAGACCACAGCTACGAGCAGTACTTC. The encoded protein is CASSIDHSYEQYF.

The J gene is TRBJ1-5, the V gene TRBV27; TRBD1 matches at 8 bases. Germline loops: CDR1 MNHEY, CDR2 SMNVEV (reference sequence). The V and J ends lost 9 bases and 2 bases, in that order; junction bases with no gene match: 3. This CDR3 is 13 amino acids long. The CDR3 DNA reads TGTGCCAGTCAGGGGGCGGGCAATCAGCCCCAGCATTTT. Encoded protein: CASQGAGNQPQHF.

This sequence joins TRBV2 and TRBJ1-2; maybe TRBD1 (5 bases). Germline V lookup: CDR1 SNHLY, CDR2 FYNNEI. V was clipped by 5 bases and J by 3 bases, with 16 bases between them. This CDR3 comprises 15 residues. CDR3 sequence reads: CASSPRQLRYYGYTF. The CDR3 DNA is TGTGCCAGCAGTCCCCGACAGTTGAGGTACTATGGCTACACCTTC.

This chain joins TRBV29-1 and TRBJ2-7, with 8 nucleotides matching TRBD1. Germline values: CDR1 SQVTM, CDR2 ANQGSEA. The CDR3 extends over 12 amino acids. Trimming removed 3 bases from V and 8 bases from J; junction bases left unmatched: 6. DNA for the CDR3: TGCAGCGTTGACGGCGACAGGGGCAAGCAGTACTTC. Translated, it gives CSVDGDRGKQYF.

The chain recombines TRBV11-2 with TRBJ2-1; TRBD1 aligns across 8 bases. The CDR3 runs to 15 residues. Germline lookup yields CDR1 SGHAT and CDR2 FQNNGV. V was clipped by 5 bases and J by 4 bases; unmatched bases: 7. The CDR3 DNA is TGTGCCAGCAGCGTTGGACAGGGCGGGTACAATGAGCAGTTCTTC. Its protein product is CASSVGQGGYNEQFF.

The CDR3 sequence: CASSETGGGDEQYF. The DNA for the CDR3 is TGTGCCAGCAGTGAGACCGGCGGGGGGGACGAGCAGTACTTC. J is TRBJ2-7 and V is TRBV6-1, with 9 bases identical to TRBD2. This CDR3 is built from 14 residues. Losses at the gene ends were 3 bases for V and 5 bases for J; bases not matched to a gene: 5. CDR1 is MNHNS, CDR2 SASEGT, per germline.

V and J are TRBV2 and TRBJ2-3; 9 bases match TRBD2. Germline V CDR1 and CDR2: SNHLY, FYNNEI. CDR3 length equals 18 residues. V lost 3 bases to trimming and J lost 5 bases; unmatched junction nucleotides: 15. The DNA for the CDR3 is TGTGCCAGCAGTGATTTTCCATTACGGCGGGAGGGGGTAGATACGCAGTATTTT. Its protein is CASSDFPLRREGVDTQYF.

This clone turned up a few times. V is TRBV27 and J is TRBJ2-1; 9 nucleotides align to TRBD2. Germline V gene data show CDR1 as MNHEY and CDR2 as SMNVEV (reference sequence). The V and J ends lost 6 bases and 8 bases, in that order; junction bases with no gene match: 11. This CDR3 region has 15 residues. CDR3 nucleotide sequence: TGTGCCAGCAGGGCGGGTAGCGGGAGTTGGTATGAGCAGTTCTTC. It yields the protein CASRAGSGSWYEQFF.

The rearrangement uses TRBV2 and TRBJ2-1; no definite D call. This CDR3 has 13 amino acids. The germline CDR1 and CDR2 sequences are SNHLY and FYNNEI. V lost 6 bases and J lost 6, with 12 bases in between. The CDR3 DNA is TGTGCCAGCAGGGCCGACATTGCCAATGAGCAGTTCTTC. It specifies CASRADIANEQFF.

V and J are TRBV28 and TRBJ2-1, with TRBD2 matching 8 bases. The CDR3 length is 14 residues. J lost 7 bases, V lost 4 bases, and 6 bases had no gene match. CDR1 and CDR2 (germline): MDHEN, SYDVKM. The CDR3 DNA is TGTGCCAGCAGTTCAGCGGGAGAGGAGAATGAGCAGTTCTTC. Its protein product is CASSSAGEENEQFF.

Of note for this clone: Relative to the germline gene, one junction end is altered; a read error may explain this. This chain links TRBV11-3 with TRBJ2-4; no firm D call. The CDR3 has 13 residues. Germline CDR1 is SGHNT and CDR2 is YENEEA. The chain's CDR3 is CASSNSRANSQYF. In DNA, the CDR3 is TGTGCCAGCAGCAATTCCCGCGCAAACAGTCAGTACTTC.

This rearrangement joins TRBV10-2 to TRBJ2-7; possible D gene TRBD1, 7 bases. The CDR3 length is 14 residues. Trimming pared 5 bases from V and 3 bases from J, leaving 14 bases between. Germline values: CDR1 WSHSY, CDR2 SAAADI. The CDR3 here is CASSSDRDFYEQYF. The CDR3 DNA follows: TGCGCCAGCAGTAGTGACAGGGACTTCTACGAGCAGTACTTC.

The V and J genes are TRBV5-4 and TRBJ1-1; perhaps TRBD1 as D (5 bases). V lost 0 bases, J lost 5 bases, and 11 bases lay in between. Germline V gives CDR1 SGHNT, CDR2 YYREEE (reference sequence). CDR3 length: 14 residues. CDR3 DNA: TGTGCCAGCAGCTTGGATTATGGGGGGACTGAAGCTTTCTTT. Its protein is CASSLDYGGTEAFF.

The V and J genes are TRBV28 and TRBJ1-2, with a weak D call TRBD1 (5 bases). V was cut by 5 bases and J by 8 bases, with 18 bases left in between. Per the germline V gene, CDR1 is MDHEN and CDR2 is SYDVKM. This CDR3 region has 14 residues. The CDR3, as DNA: TGTGCCAGCAGTCCCCGGGACTTCGGCGGAGGCTACACCTTC. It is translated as CASSPRDFGGGYTF.

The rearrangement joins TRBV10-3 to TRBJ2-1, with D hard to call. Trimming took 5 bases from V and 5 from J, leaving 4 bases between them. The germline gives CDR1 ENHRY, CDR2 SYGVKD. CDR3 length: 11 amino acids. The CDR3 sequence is CAISFDNEQFF. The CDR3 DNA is TGTGCCATCAGTTTCGACAATGAGCAGTTCTTC.

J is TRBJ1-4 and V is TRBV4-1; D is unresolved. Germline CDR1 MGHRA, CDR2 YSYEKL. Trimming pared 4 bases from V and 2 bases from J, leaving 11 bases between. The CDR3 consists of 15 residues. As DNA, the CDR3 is TGCGCCAGCAGCCCCCTGGGAGGGACTAATGAAAAACTGTTTTTT. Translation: CASSPLGGTNEKLFF.

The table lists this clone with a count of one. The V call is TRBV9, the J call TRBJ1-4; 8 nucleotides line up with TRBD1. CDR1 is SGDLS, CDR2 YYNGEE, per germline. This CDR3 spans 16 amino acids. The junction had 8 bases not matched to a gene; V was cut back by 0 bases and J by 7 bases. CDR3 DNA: TGTGCCAGCAGCGTAGGAGCCGGACAGGGTGCTGAAAAACTGTTTTTT. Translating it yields CASSVGAGQGAEKLFF.

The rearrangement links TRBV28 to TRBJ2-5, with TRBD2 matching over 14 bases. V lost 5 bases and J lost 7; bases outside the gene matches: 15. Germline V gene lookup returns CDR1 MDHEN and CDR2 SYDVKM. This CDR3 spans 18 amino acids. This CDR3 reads CASSLRTSGGLGLLTQYF. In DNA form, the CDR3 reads TGTGCCAGCAGTCTCAGGACTAGCGGGGGGCTGGGGTTGTTGACCCAGTACTTC. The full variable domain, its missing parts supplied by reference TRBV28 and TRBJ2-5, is DVKVTQSSRYLVKRTGEKVFLECVQDMDHENMFWYRQDPGLGLRLIYFSYDVKMKEKGDIPEGYSVSREKKERFSLILESASTNQTSMYLCASSLRTSGGLGLLTQYFGPGTRLLVL.

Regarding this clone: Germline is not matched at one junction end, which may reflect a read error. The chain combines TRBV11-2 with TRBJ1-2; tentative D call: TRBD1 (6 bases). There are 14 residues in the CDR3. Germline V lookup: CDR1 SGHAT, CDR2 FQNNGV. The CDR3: CASSLDRLDYGYTF. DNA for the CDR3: TGTGCCAGCAGTTTAGACAGGCTGGACTATGGCTACACCTTC.

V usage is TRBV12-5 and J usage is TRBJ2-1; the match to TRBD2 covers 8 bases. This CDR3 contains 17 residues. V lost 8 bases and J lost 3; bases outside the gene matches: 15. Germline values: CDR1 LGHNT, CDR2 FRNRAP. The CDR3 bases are TGTGCTAGTAGCATTGGGGGGCGGGGGGCCGGCTACAATGAGCAGTTCTTC. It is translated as CASSIGGRGAGYNEQFF.

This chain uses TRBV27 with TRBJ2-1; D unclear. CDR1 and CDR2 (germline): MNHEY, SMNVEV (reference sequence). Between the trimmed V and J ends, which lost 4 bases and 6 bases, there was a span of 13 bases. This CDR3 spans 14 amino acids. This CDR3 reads CASSSSISLNEQFF. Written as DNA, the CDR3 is TGTGCCAGCAGTTCATCGATTAGCCTCAATGAGCAGTTCTTC.

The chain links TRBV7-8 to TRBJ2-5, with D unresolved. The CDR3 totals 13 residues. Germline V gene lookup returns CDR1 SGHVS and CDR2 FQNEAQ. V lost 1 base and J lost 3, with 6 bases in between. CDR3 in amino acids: CASSLVQKETQYF. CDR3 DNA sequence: TGTGCCAGCAGCTTAGTCCAAAAAGAGACCCAGTACTTC.

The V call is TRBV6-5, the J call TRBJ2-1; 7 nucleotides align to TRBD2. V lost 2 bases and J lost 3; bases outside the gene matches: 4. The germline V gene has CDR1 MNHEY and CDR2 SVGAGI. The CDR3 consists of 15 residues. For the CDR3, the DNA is TGTGCCAGCAGTTACGGGGTAGCGGGCTACAATGAGCAGTTCTTC. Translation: CASSYGVAGYNEQFF.

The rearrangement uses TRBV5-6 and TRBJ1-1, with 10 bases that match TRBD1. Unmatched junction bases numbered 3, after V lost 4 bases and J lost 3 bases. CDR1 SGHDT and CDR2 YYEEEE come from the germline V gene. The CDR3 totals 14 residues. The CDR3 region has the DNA TGTGCCAGCAGCAGGGACAGGGGTTACACTGAAGCTTTCTTT. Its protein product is CASSRDRGYTEAFF.